This is a list of T cell receptor beta chains from one sample in a study of cytomegalovirus exposure and HLA in healthy donors. Repertoires were generated with immunoSEQ multiplex PCR, while TCRdb's copy carries only in-frame clones and drops some. Among about 150,000 clones listed, about 85% were seen once. Sequencing was done on a sample of PBMCs. The source is a human donor in good health. Each CDR3 is given without its conserved first and last residue. Fields, in order: J gene, V gene, CDR3 protein.

j_gene: TRBJ2-7
v_gene: TRBV28
CDR3aa: ASSLNVGRGKHEQY

j_gene: TRBJ2-2
v_gene: TRBV25-1
CDR3aa: ASSELGAGELF

j_gene: TRBJ2-7
v_gene: TRBV19
CDR3aa: ASSLDRESEQY

j_gene: TRBJ1-2
v_gene: TRBV27
CDR3aa: ASSSYSGPAYGYT

j_gene: TRBJ2-5
v_gene: TRBV6-6
CDR3aa: ASSPAGLAGGETQY

j_gene: TRBJ2-7
v_gene: TRBV7-9
CDR3aa: ASSLGQGGTGDAYEQY

j_gene: TRBJ2-2
v_gene: TRBV5-1
CDR3aa: ASSRSGRGGELF

j_gene: TRBJ1-2
v_gene: TRBV27
CDR3aa: ASSLGTGASYGYP

j_gene: TRBJ1-2
v_gene: TRBV6-5
CDR3aa: ASSYSSGGSYGYT

j_gene: TRBJ2-3
v_gene: TRBV10-1
CDR3aa: ASTDIDRGQDTQY

j_gene: TRBJ2-3
v_gene: TRBV27
CDR3aa: ASRREGTDTQY

j_gene: TRBJ1-2
v_gene: TRBV7-6
CDR3aa: ASSRGGYGYT